The present T cell receptor beta chain was sequenced within a study of blood T cell repertoires in COVID-19. On the study more broadly: Some COVID-19 samples were acute and others convalescent; all came from the United States, Italy and Spain.

Only in-frame clones appear in the TCRdb table, and some are missing; sequencing was by immunoSEQ multiplex PCR. The repertoire includes 95,000 or so clones, approximately 86% of them detected once, and 0.95% to 1.5% sits in the top ten. V lost 1 base and J lost 0, with 7 bases in between. This CDR3 contains 14 residues. CDR1 is SGHTA, CDR2 FQGNSA, per germline. V and J are TRBV7-2 and TRBJ2-7, with no clear D. Sequenced input: peripheral blood. This TCR was sampled from a man older than 75 with active or convalescent COVID-19. CDR3 DNA sequence: TGTGCCAGCAGCTTAGACAGAAGCTCCTACGAGCAGTACTTC. Residues: CASSLDRSSYEQYF.